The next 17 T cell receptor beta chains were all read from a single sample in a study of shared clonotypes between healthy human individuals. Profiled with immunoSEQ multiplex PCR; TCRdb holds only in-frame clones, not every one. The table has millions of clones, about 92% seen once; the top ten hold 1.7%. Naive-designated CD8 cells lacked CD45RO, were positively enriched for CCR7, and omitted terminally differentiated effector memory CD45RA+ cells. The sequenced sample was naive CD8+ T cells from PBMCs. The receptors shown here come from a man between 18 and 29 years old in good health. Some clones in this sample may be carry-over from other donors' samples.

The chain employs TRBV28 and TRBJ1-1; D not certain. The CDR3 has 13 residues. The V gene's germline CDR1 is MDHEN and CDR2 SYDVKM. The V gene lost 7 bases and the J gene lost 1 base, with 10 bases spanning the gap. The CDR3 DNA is TGTGCCAGCACGTCCGCGGCGAACACTGAAGCTTTCTTT. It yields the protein CASTSAANTEAFF.

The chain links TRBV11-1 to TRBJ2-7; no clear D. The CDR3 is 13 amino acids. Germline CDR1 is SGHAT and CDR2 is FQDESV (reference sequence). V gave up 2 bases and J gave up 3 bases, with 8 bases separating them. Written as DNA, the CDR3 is TGTGCCAGCAGCTTATTACGCCACTACGAGCAGTACTTC. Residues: CASSLLRHYEQYF. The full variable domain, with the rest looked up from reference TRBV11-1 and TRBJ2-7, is EAEVAQSPRYKITEKSQAVAFWCDPISGHATLYWYRQILGQGPELLVQFQDESVVDDSQLPKDRFSAERLKGVDSTLKIQPAELGDSAMYLCASSLLRHYEQYFGPGTRLTVT.

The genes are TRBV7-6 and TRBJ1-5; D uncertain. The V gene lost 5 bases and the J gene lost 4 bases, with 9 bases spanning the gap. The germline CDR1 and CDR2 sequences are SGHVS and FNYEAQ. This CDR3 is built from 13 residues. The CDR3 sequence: CASSRRLNQPQHF. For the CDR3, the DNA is TGTGCCAGCAGCCGACGGCTAAATCAGCCCCAGCATTTT.

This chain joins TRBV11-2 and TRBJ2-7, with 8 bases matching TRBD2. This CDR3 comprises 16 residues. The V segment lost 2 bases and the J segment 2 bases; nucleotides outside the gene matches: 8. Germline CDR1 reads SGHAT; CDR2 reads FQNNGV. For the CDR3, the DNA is TGTGCCAGCAGCTTAAAGGAGCGGGAGATAACCTACGAGCAGTACTTC. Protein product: CASSLKEREITYEQYF.

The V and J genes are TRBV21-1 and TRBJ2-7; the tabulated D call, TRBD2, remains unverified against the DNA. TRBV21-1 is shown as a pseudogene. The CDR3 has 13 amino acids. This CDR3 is CAPDLPSGSKQYF. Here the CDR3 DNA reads TGTGCCCCCGACCTTCCTAGCGGGAGTAAGCAGTACTTC.

The CDR3, as DNA: TGTGCCAGCTCACCGCCGTGGACAGGGTTTGTAAGGCAGTACTTC. Translating gives CASSPPWTGFVRQYF. The chain is built from TRBV18 and TRBJ2-7; TRBD1 aligns across 8 bases. With V trimmed by 3 bases and J by 9 bases, 13 bases remained unmatched. The CDR3 extends over 15 amino acids. The V gene's germline CDR1 is KGHSH and CDR2 LQKENI.

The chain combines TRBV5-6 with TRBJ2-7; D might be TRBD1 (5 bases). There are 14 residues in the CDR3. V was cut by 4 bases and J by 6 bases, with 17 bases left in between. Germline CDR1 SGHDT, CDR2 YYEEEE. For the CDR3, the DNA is TGTGCCAGCAGCGCACTTACAGGCCACCTCGAGCAGTACTTC. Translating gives CASSALTGHLEQYF.

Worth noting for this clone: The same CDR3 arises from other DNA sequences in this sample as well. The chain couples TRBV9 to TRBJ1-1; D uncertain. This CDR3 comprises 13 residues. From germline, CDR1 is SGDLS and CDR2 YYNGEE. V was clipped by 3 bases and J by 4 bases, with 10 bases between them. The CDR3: CASSAGGGTEAFF. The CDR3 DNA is TGTGCCAGCAGCGCGGGTGGAGGCACTGAAGCTTTCTTT.

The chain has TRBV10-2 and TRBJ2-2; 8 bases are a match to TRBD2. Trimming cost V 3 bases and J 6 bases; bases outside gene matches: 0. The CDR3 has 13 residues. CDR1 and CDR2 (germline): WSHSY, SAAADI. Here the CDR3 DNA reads TGCGCCAGCAGTGAAGCGGGAGCCGGGGAGCTGTTTTTT. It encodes CASSEAGAGELFF.

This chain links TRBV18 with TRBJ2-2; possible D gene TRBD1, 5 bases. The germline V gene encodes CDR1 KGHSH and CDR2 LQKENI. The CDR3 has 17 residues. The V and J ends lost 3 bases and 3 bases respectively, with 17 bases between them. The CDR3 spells CASSPWPAGMDTGELFF. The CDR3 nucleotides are TGTGCCAGCTCACCCTGGCCGGCAGGGATGGACACCGGGGAGCTGTTTTTT.

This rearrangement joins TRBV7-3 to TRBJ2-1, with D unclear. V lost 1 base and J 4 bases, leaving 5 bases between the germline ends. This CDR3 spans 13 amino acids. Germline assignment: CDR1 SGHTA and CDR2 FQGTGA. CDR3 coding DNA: TGTGCCAGCAGCTTAAACGAATACAATGAGCAGTTCTTC. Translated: CASSLNEYNEQFF.

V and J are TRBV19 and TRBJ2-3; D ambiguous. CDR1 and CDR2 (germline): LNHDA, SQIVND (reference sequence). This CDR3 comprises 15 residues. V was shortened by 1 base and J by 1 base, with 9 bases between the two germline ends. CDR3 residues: CASSIVSSRTDTQYF. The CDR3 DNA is TGTGCCAGTAGTATAGTGAGCAGCCGCACAGATACGCAGTATTTT.

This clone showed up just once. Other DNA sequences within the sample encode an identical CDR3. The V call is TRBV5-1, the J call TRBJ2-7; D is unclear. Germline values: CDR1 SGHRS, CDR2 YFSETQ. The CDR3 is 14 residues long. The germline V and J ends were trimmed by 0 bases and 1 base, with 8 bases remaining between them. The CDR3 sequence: CASSLAPGSYEQYF. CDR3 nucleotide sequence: TGCGCCAGCAGCTTGGCCCCAGGATCCTACGAGCAGTACTTC.

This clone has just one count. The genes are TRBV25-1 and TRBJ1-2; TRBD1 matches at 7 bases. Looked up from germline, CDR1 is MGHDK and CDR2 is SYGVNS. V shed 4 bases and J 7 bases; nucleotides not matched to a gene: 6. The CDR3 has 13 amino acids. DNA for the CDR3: TGTGCCAGCAGTGTGTCCTCAGGGGGTGGCTACACCTTC. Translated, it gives CASSVSSGGGYTF.

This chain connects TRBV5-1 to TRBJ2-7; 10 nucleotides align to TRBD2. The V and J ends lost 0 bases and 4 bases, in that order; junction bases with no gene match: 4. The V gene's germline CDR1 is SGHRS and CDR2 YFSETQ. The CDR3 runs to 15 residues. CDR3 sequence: CASSLGVAGGYEQYF. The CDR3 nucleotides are TGCGCCAGCAGCTTGGGGGTAGCGGGAGGTTACGAGCAGTACTTC.

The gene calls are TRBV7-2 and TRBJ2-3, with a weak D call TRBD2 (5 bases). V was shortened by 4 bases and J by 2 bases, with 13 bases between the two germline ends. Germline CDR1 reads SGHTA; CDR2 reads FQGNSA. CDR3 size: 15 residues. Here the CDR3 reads CASSSMRVSTDTQYF. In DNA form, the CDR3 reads TGTGCCAGCAGCTCTATGCGGGTTTCCACAGATACGCAGTATTTT.

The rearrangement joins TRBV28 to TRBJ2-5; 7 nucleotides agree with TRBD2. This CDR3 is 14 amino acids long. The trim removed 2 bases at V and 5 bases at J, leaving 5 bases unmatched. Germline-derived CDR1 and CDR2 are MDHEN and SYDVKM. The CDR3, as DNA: TGTGCCAGCAGTTTACGGCGGGAGCTGGAGACCCAGTACTTC. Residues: CASSLRRELETQYF.